Reported below is one T cell receptor beta chain. The antigen is not known. A 5'RACE template switching approach incorporating UMIs was used to make TCR beta cDNA. TCRdb reprocessed the 5' RACE reads and stores each CDR3 protein as one record, lacking DNA. The sample includes fewer than 550,000 distinct CDR3 sequences. The data were taken from a study of T cells expressing NK-cell markers. Study-wide background: Sorted CD3+CD56+NKG2C+, CD3+CD56+NKG2C- and CD3+CD56-NKG2C+ T-cell subsets were beta-chain profiled. Study-level findings and limits: These clonotypes additionally ranked first within the CD3+CD56-NKG2C+ fraction of a few donors.

CDR1 MGHRA and CDR2 YSYEKL come from the germline V gene. The CDR3 loop spans 16 amino acids. The chain uses TRBV4-1 and TRBJ2-7; TCRdb designates TRBD2, a call that cannot be tested without DNA. The sample comprised blood T cells: a sorted CD56 or NKG2C T cell subset, CD4+ or CD8+ T cells, or bulk PBMC T cells (not recorded which). The TCR was taken from a woman between 50 and 59 years old in good health. This CDR3 is CASSRIERVPSYEQYF.